The rows below give T cell receptor beta chains drawn from one sample of a study of blood T cell repertoires in COVID-19. Profiled with immunoSEQ multiplex PCR; TCRdb holds only in-frame clones, not every one. This table has more than 250,000 clones, 70% to 90% appearing once. What was sequenced was peripheral blood. The source of these receptors is a man younger than 30 who had recovered from COVID-19. CDR3s include the opening cysteine and the closing phenylalanine or tryptophan. D genes are given only for firm matches. Where a row states a size, it is once, few, many or the class of an expanded clone; other rows omit it.

abundance	v_gene	d_gene	j_gene	CDR3aa	CDR3nt
-	TRBV28	TRBD1	TRBJ1-1	CASRGDRGQDTEAFF	TGTGCCAGCAGGGGGGACAGGGGGCAGGACACTGAAGCTTTCTTT
-	TRBV30	-	TRBJ2-3	CAWSVFREVDTQYF	TGTGCCTGGAGTGTATTTAGAGAGGTGGATACGCAGTATTTT
once	TRBV15	TRBD1	TRBJ1-1	CATSRGDRVNTEAFF	TGTGCCACCAGCAGAGGGGACAGGGTGAACACTGAAGCTTTCTTT
-	TRBV20-1	-	TRBJ2-7	CSAARQFEQYF	TGCAGTGCCGCCCGACAGTTCGAGCAGTACTTC
-	TRBV12-5	-	TRBJ1-3	CASGPGQGNTIYF	TGTGCTAGTGGACCCGGACAGGGAAACACCATATATTTT
-	TRBV9	TRBD1	TRBJ1-5	CASSSQGDQPQHF	TGTGCCAGCAGCTCACAGGGGGATCAGCCCCAGCATTTT
few	TRBV29-1	TRBD1	TRBJ2-1	CSVGQNNEQFF	TGCAGCGTGGGACAGAACAATGAGCAGTTCTTC
-	TRBV5-4	-	TRBJ2-7	CASSFPTGEQYF	TGTGCCAGCAGCTTCCCCACGGGCGAGCAGTACTTC
-	TRBV11-2	-	TRBJ2-7	CASSLARVEQYF	TGTGCCAGCAGCTTAGCCAGGGTCGAGCAGTACTTC
-	TRBV4-1	-	TRBJ2-3	CASSQDFVGDTQYF	TGCGCCAGCAGCCAAGATTTCGTGGGCGATACGCAGTATTTT
few	TRBV4-1	TRBD2	TRBJ2-1	CASSPALSGGPDEQFF	TGCGCCAGCAGCCCCGCCCTGTCGGGAGGGCCCGATGAGCAGTTCTTC
-	TRBV3-1/TRBV3-2	TRBD2	TRBJ2-1	CASSQDVASGGGPYNEQFF	TGTGCCAGCAGCCAAGATGTAGCTAGCGGGGGGGGCCCCTACAATGAGCAGTTCTTC
few	TRBV29-1	TRBD1	TRBJ2-6	CSALQGAGANVLTF	TGCAGCGCGTTACAGGGGGCTGGGGCCAACGTCCTGACTTTC
-	TRBV28	TRBD1	TRBJ1-5	CASSSLGQGLNQPQHF	TGTGCCAGCAGTTCGCTGGGACAGGGGCTGAATCAGCCCCAGCATTTT
-	TRBV14	-	TRBJ1-2	CASSQAASYGYTF	TGTGCCAGCAGCCAAGCAGCGTCCTATGGCTACACCTTC
-	TRBV7-9	-	TRBJ1-2	CASSSENYGYTF	TGTGCCAGCAGCTCCGAGAACTATGGCTACACCTTC
-	TRBV6-2/TRBV6-3	-	TRBJ2-3	CASSYSRADTQYF	TGTGCCAGCAGTTACTCGAGAGCAGATACGCAGTATTTT
-	TRBV19	-	TRBJ1-2	CASVRDGNYGYTF	TGTGCCAGCGTCAGGGATGGTAACTATGGCTACACCTTC
-	TRBV7-2	TRBD2	TRBJ2-3	CASSLAERRLAGARTDTQYF	TGTGCCAGCAGCTTAGCGGAGAGAAGGCTAGCGGGGGCACGCACAGATACGCAGTATTTT
-	TRBV5-6	-	TRBJ2-3	CASSLLSKEWRTDTQYF	TGTGCCAGCAGCCTCCTCAGCAAGGAATGGAGGACAGATACGCAGTATTTT
-	TRBV9	-	TRBJ2-5	CASSVGETVGLETQYF	TGTGCCAGCAGCGTAGGAGAGACAGTGGGCTTAGAGACCCAGTACTTC
-	TRBV7-3	TRBD2	TRBJ2-1	CASSLGGTSSYNEQFF	TGTGCCAGCAGCTTAGGTGGGACTAGCAGCTACAATGAGCAGTTCTTC
-	TRBV4-2	-	TRBJ2-3	CASSQDSPQGSTDTQYF	TGTGCCAGCAGCCAAGATTCCCCTCAGGGCAGCACAGATACGCAGTATTTT
-	TRBV7-9	-	TRBJ2-2	CASRRAGTIGELFF	TGTGCCAGCAGAAGAGCGGGGACAATCGGGGAGCTGTTTTTT
-	TRBV15	-	TRBJ1-1	CATSRDLGAERSF	TGTGCCACCAGCAGAGATCTAGGGGCTGAACGGAGCTTT
once	TRBV14	-	TRBJ1-1	CASSQVRSGTEAFF	TGTGCCAGCAGCCAAGTCCGGTCGGGGACTGAAGCTTTCTTT
-	TRBV2	-	TRBJ2-7	CASSPTGWESSYEQYF	TGTGCCAGCAGCCCCACAGGGTGGGAGTCATCCTACGAGCAGTACTTC
-	TRBV10-3	TRBD1	TRBJ2-7	CAISDQGQGMGYEQYF	TGTGCCATCAGTGACCAAGGACAGGGGATGGGGTACGAGCAGTACTTC
-	TRBV30	-	TRBJ1-2	CAWSAQGGYGYTF	TGTGCCTGGAGTGCACAGGGTGGCTATGGCTACACCTTC
-	TRBV11-2	-	TRBJ1-5	CASSLDHNQPQHF	TGTGCCAGCAGCTTAGATCACAATCAGCCCCAGCATTTT
once	TRBV7-8	-	TRBJ1-6	CASSARASPLHF	TGTGCCAGCAGCGCCCGAGCCTCACCCCTCCACTTT
-	TRBV5-1	TRBD1	TRBJ1-1	CASSQPDRGDTEAFF	TGCGCCAGCAGCCAACCGGACAGGGGGGACACTGAAGCTTTCTTT
-	TRBV27	-	TRBJ1-2	CASSLSSGDYGYTF	TGTGCCAGCAGTTTATCCTCAGGCGACTATGGCTACACCTTC
-	TRBV7-2	-	TRBJ2-7	CASSALLVPYEQYF	TGTGCCAGCAGCGCGTTACTAGTCCCCTACGAGCAGTACTTC
-	TRBV5-1	TRBD1	TRBJ1-4	CASSYGQGAANEKLFF	TGCGCCAGCAGCTACGGACAGGGGGCAGCTAATGAAAAACTGTTTTTT
-	TRBV7-3	TRBD1	TRBJ2-2	CASSLGTGTLDTGELFF	TGTGCCAGCAGCTTGGGGACAGGGACGTTAGACACCGGGGAGCTGTTTTTT
-	TRBV12-3/TRBV12-4	TRBD1	TRBJ1-2	CASSYRGYGYTF	TGTGCCAGCAGTTACAGGGGATATGGCTACACCTTC
-	TRBV29-1	TRBD1	TRBJ1-2	CSASPGTGANGYTF	TGCAGCGCTAGTCCCGGGACAGGGGCGAATGGCTACACCTTC
-	TRBV27	TRBD1	TRBJ2-7	CASSFGGQGYEQYF	TGTGCCAGCAGTTTCGGAGGACAGGGCTACGAGCAGTACTTC
-	TRBV3-1/TRBV3-2	TRBD1	TRBJ2-7	CASSPLGTGELVRIYEQYF	TGTGCCAGCAGTCCCCTGGGGACAGGGGAATTAGTCAGGATCTACGAGCAGTACTTC
-	TRBV4-2	-	TRBJ1-2	CASSQDFAANYGYTF	TGTGCCAGCAGCCAAGATTTCGCAGCTAACTATGGCTACACCTTC
-	TRBV4-3	TRBD1	TRBJ1-2	CASSQKGDTGGGIYGYTF	TGCGCCAGCAGCCAGAAGGGGGACACAGGGGGTGGGATCTATGGCTACACCTTC
-	TRBV7-2	-	TRBJ1-3	CASSLGGGTAGNTIYF	TGTGCCAGCAGCTTAGGGGGCGGGACTGCAGGAAACACCATATATTTT
-	TRBV11-1	-	TRBJ1-1	CASSLGAPQNTEAFF	TGTGCCAGCAGCTTAGGGGCCCCACAGAACACTGAAGCTTTCTTT
once	TRBV5-4	-	TRBJ2-2	CASSTRQVANTGELFF	TGTGCCAGCAGCACAAGGCAGGTCGCGAACACCGGGGAGCTGTTTTTT
-	TRBV19	TRBD1	TRBJ2-1	CASSIFSTGAYNEQFF	TGTGCCAGTAGTATATTTTCGACAGGGGCTTACAATGAGCAGTTCTTC
-	TRBV11-2	TRBD2	TRBJ2-5	CASSSGSGLAGETQYF	TGTGCCAGCAGCTCGGGGTCGGGACTAGCTGGAGAGACCCAGTACTTC
-	TRBV18	-	TRBJ2-5	CASSPFEGGGETQYF	TGTGCCAGCTCACCGTTCGAGGGCGGCGGAGAGACCCAGTACTTC
-	TRBV24-1	TRBD2	TRBJ2-1	CATSDAGTSWEEQFF	TGTGCCACCAGTGACGCCGGGACTAGCTGGGAGGAGCAGTTCTTC
-	TRBV12-3/TRBV12-4	-	TRBJ1-2	CASSYKTGYGYTF	TGTGCCAGCAGTTACAAGACGGGCTATGGCTACACCTTC
-	TRBV18	TRBD2	TRBJ2-3	CASSPSGGGSTDTQYF	TGTGCCAGCTCTCCCTCGGGCGGGGGAAGCACAGATACGCAGTATTTT
once	TRBV18	-	TRBJ2-5	CASSPRIGETQYF	TGTGCCAGCTCACCAAGGATCGGGGAGACCCAGTACTTC
-	TRBV19	-	TRBJ2-3	CASSSSGTDTQYF	TGTGCCAGTAGTTCTAGCGGCACAGATACGCAGTATTTT
-	TRBV18	TRBD1	TRBJ1-3	CASSEDRFSGNTIYF	TGTGCCAGCTCAGAGGACAGGTTCTCTGGAAACACCATATATTTT
-	TRBV5-5	TRBD2	TRBJ2-1	CASSQTSGNHNEQFF	TGTGCCAGCAGTCAGACTAGCGGGAACCACAATGAGCAGTTCTTC